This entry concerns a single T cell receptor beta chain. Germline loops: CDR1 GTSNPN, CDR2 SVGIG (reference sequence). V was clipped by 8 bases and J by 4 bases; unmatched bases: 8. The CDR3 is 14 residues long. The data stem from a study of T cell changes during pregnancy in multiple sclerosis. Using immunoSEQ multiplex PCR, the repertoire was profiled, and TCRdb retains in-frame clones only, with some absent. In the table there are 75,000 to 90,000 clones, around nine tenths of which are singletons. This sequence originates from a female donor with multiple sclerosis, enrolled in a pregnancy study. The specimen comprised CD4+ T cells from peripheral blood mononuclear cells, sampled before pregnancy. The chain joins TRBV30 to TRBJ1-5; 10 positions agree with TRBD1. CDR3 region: CARPGQGRNQPQHF. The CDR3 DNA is TGTGCCCGCCCGGGACAGGGGAGGAATCAGCCCCAGCATTTT.